This T cell receptor beta chain was observed in a study of blood T cell repertoires in COVID-19. Turning to the study itself: Some COVID-19 samples were acute and others convalescent; all came from the United States, Italy and Spain.

Categorization into cohorts depended on clinical history that participants reported. Donors of Cohort 3 who recovered were those that had two negative PCRs, clearance, or symptom resolution. This CDR3 comprises 19 residues. Profiled with immunoSEQ multiplex PCR; TCRdb holds only in-frame clones, not every one. This table holds around 310,000 clones, just under 90% found once. The chain links TRBV21-1 to TRBJ2-2; the table gives TRBD2 as D, unverified against the DNA. TRBV21-1 is classified as a pseudogene. The clonotype comes from a woman aged 30 to 39 who had recovered from COVID-19. The sample comprised PBMCs or T cells enriched from blood (not recorded which). The CDR3 bases are TGTGCCAGCAGCAACGGCCTAGCGGGAGTAGGGGAGAACACCGGGGAGCTGTTTTTT. Encoded protein: CASSNGLAGVGENTGELFF.